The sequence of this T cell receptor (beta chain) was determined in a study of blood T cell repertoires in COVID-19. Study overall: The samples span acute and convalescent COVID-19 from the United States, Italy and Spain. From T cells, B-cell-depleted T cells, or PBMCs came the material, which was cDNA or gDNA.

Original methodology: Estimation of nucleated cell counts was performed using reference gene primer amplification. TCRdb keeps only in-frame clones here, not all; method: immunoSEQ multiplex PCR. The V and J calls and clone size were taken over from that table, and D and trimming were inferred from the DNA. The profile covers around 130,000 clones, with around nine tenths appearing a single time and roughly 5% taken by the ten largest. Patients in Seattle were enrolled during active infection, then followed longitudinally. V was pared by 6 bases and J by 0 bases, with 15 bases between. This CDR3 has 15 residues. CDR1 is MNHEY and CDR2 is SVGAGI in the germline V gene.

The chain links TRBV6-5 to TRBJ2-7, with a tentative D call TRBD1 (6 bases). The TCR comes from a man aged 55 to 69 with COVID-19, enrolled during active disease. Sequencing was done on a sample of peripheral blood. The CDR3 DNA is TGTGCCAGCAGGGGGTTCCGGGACAACTCCTACGAGCAGTACTTC. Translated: CASRGFRDNSYEQYF.